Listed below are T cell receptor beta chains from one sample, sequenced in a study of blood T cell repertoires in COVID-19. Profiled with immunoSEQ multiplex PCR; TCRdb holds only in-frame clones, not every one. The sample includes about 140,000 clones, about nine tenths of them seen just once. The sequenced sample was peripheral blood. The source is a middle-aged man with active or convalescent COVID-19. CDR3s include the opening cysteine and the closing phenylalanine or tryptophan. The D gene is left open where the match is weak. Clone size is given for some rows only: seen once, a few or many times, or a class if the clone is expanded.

cdr3_nt: TGTGCCATCAGTGAGTCGACAGGGTATCGTTACGAGCAGTACTTC
cdr3_aa: CAISESTGYRYEQYF
j_call: TRBJ2-7
v_call: TRBV10-3
d_call: TRBD1
clone_size: -

cdr3_nt: TGTGCCAGCAGTGACTCCGGACAGGGAGTCAGCAATCAGCCCCAGCATTTT
cdr3_aa: CASSDSGQGVSNQPQHF
j_call: TRBJ1-5
v_call: TRBV6-4
d_call: TRBD1
clone_size: -

cdr3_nt: TGCGCCAGCAGCTTTAGCGGGAGGGCTCCAGATACGCAGTATTTT
cdr3_aa: CASSFSGRAPDTQYF
j_call: TRBJ2-3
v_call: TRBV5-1
d_call: TRBD2
clone_size: -

cdr3_nt: TGTGCCTGGAGTGTACCGTGGACAGGGACCTACGAGCAGTACTTC
cdr3_aa: CAWSVPWTGTYEQYF
j_call: TRBJ2-7
v_call: TRBV30
d_call: TRBD1
clone_size: -

cdr3_nt: TGTGCCACCAGCAGTAGCGGGACAGGGACGAATCAGCCCCAGCATTTT
cdr3_aa: CATSSSGTGTNQPQHF
j_call: TRBJ1-5
v_call: TRBV15
d_call: TRBD1
clone_size: -

cdr3_nt: TGTGCCAGCAGTATCCCAGCGGGGGGGGTCAAAAACATTCAGTACTTC
cdr3_aa: CASSIPAGGVKNIQYF
j_call: TRBJ2-4
v_call: TRBV2
d_call: TRBD2
clone_size: once

cdr3_nt: TGTGCCAGCAGCGCACAGGGGATTCCGATACCTGGGGAGCAGTTCTTC
cdr3_aa: CASSAQGIPIPGEQFF
j_call: TRBJ2-1
v_call: TRBV9
d_call: TRBD1
clone_size: -

cdr3_nt: TGTGCCAGCAGCTCCAGCCCCTCAGGGCCCACCGGGGAGCTGTTTTTT
cdr3_aa: CASSSSPSGPTGELFF
j_call: TRBJ2-2
v_call: TRBV7-3
d_call: -
clone_size: few

cdr3_nt: TGCAGTGCTAGTGCGACAGGGCATCCTGGAAACACCATATATTTT
cdr3_aa: CSASATGHPGNTIYF
j_call: TRBJ1-3
v_call: TRBV20-1
d_call: TRBD1
clone_size: once

cdr3_nt: TGTGCCAGCCGTTCGACACCTTATAGCAATCAGCCCCAGCATTTT
cdr3_aa: CASRSTPYSNQPQHF
j_call: TRBJ1-5
v_call: TRBV28
d_call: -
clone_size: -

cdr3_nt: TGTGCCAGCCAAAACGAGGCGACAGGGGGCTTTGGCACAGATACGCAGTATTTT
cdr3_aa: CASQNEATGGFGTDTQYF
j_call: TRBJ2-3
v_call: TRBV27
d_call: TRBD1
clone_size: -

cdr3_nt: TGCAGCGTTGAAGATTTGGCAGGGAAAAACAAAAACATTCAGTACTTC
cdr3_aa: CSVEDLAGKNKNIQYF
j_call: TRBJ2-4
v_call: TRBV29-1
d_call: -
clone_size: -

cdr3_nt: TGTGCCAGCAGTTACAGGGGGCGCGGGAATGAAAAACTGTTTTTT
cdr3_aa: CASSYRGRGNEKLFF
j_call: TRBJ1-4
v_call: TRBV27
d_call: TRBD1
clone_size: -

cdr3_nt: TGTGCCAGCAGCTTAGACAGGGGAGGAGAGACCCAGTACTTC
cdr3_aa: CASSLDRGGETQYF
j_call: TRBJ2-5
v_call: TRBV13
d_call: -
clone_size: -

cdr3_nt: TGTGCCAGCAGTGAAGTAAGGACAGGGGGCTTCATGGGCACCGGGGAGCTGTTTTTT
cdr3_aa: CASSEVRTGGFMGTGELFF
j_call: TRBJ2-2
v_call: TRBV6-1
d_call: TRBD1
clone_size: -

cdr3_nt: TGTGCCAGCGCCGTGGGGGGCCAAGAGACCCAGTACTTC
cdr3_aa: CASAVGGQETQYF
j_call: TRBJ2-5
v_call: TRBV28
d_call: -
clone_size: -

cdr3_nt: TGTGCCAGCAGCCCTGGTTTGGGGCGCGTCACCGGGGAGCTGTTTTTT
cdr3_aa: CASSPGLGRVTGELFF
j_call: TRBJ2-2
v_call: TRBV7-9
d_call: -
clone_size: -

cdr3_nt: TGCGCCAGCAGCTTGTCCTGGACAGGGTCTCCAGATACGCAGTATTTT
cdr3_aa: CASSLSWTGSPDTQYF
j_call: TRBJ2-3
v_call: TRBV5-1
d_call: TRBD1
clone_size: once

cdr3_nt: TGTGCCAGCAGGGGACAGGGGACTGGGGCCAACGTCCTGACTTTC
cdr3_aa: CASRGQGTGANVLTF
j_call: TRBJ2-6
v_call: TRBV6-5
d_call: TRBD1
clone_size: -

cdr3_nt: TGTGCCAGCAGCCAAGATCGTATAACGGGGAGGAATGGCTACACCTTC
cdr3_aa: CASSQDRITGRNGYTF
j_call: TRBJ1-2
v_call: TRBV3-1/TRBV3-2
d_call: -
clone_size: -

cdr3_nt: TGTGCCAGCAGAACGTCTATCGTCCCAAATCAGCCCCAGCATTTT
cdr3_aa: CASRTSIVPNQPQHF
j_call: TRBJ1-5
v_call: TRBV6-5
d_call: -
clone_size: few

cdr3_nt: TGTGCCAGCTCCCAACAGGGGGCCCCATCGGTGCAGTACTTC
cdr3_aa: CASSQQGAPSVQYF
j_call: TRBJ2-7
v_call: TRBV18
d_call: TRBD1
clone_size: -

cdr3_nt: TGTGCCAGCAGTTTATCAGGGTCTGAAGCTTTCTTT
cdr3_aa: CASSLSGSEAFF
j_call: TRBJ1-1
v_call: TRBV12-3/TRBV12-4
d_call: -
clone_size: -

cdr3_nt: TGTGCCAGCACCCCGACAGGGGCGAACACTGAAGCTTTCTTT
cdr3_aa: CASTPTGANTEAFF
j_call: TRBJ1-1
v_call: TRBV6-6
d_call: TRBD1
clone_size: medium-sized

cdr3_nt: TGCGCCAGCAGCCCTGGGGGGTTGAACACTGAAGCTTTCTTT
cdr3_aa: CASSPGGLNTEAFF
j_call: TRBJ1-1
v_call: TRBV5-1
d_call: -
clone_size: -

cdr3_nt: TGTGCCAGTAGTATAGGACGCGCAGGGGGTGGCGCGCAGTTCTTC
cdr3_aa: CASSIGRAGGGAQFF
j_call: TRBJ2-1
v_call: TRBV19
d_call: TRBD1
clone_size: -

cdr3_nt: TGTGCCAGCAGTAGAAACAGGGGCAGCGGGCAGCCCCAGCATTTT
cdr3_aa: CASSRNRGSGQPQHF
j_call: TRBJ1-5
v_call: TRBV2
d_call: TRBD1
clone_size: -

cdr3_nt: TGTGCCAACGCACAGGGGCCCCAATACGAGCAGTACTTC
cdr3_aa: CANAQGPQYEQYF
j_call: TRBJ2-7
v_call: TRBV10-3
d_call: TRBD1
clone_size: -

cdr3_nt: TGCGCCAGCAGCTCGGGACTAGCGGGAGACACCGGGGAGCTGTTTTTT
cdr3_aa: CASSSGLAGDTGELFF
j_call: TRBJ2-2
v_call: TRBV5-1
d_call: TRBD2
clone_size: once

cdr3_nt: TGTGCCAGCAGCTCGAAGCCCCCGGGAGTCACCTACAATGAGCAGTTCTTC
cdr3_aa: CASSSKPPGVTYNEQFF
j_call: TRBJ2-1
v_call: TRBV9
d_call: -
clone_size: -

cdr3_nt: TGTGCCAGCAGTCCCACCGGGGGTGGCTATGGCTACACCTTC
cdr3_aa: CASSPTGGGYGYTF
j_call: TRBJ1-2
v_call: TRBV28
d_call: -
clone_size: -

cdr3_nt: TGTGCCAGCAGTGCCTCTCGGACAGCCCGCGGCGAAGCTTTCTTT
cdr3_aa: CASSASRTARGEAFF
j_call: TRBJ1-1
v_call: TRBV25-1
d_call: -
clone_size: -

cdr3_nt: TGTGCCAGCAAGACCCGGGGAAGGGCCTTCGGGGAGCTGTTTTTT
cdr3_aa: CASKTRGRAFGELFF
j_call: TRBJ2-2
v_call: TRBV19
d_call: -
clone_size: -